This TCR beta chain is from a study of blood T cell repertoires in COVID-19. About the research overall: COVID-19 samples, acute and convalescent, were from the United States, Italy and Spain. The cDNA or gDNA used as material had been derived from T cells, B-cell-depleted T cells, or PBMCs.

Under the authors' procedure: How many nucleated cells were present was estimated from reference gene primer amplification. Sequencing was performed with immunoSEQ multiplex PCR; in TCRdb, only in-frame clones are kept and a portion is missing. V, J and clone size are taken as reported in that table, and D and trimming were inferred from the DNA itself. The table has 150,000 to 180,000 clones, approximately 80% seen once; the top ten hold approximately 32%. Trimming at V came to 5 bases and at J to 3 bases, leaving 9 bases not matched to a gene. Germline values: CDR1 LNHDA, CDR2 SQIVND (reference sequence). This CDR3 is 16 amino acids long.

The chain links TRBV19 to TRBJ2-1; 8 nucleotides match TRBD2. The sequencing sample was made of peripheral blood. The TCR sequence derives from a woman in her sixties or seventies with acute or convalescent COVID-19. The CDR3 spells CASSYGGGPYYNEQFF. The CDR3 coding sequence is TGTGCCAGTAGTTATGGCGGGGGGCCCTACTACAATGAGCAGTTCTTC.